This entry describes one TCR beta chain. Its specificity is unknown. CDR3 size: 17 residues. Germline lookup yields CDR1 LGHDT and CDR2 YNNKEL (reference sequence). The source of the sample is a study of blood T cells in healthy people across ages. Across the study: Template switching picked up about one barcoded beta molecule for each two T cells. Study-level results: Long-lived donors carried more naive CD4+ cells and greater diversity than aged donors.

For the second PCR, which ran for about 6 to 11 cycles, a sample-barcoded 5' primer and a J-beta primer mix were used. The template-switch adaptor, which had 12 random nucleotides, put a tag on each cDNA molecule. TCRdb processed the 5' RACE reads anew with MiXCR; each CDR3 protein has one entry. The data show over 950,000 distinct CDR3 sequences, roughly half seen once. The study isolated at least 7 million PBMCs from each sample. The chain has TRBV3-1 and TRBJ2-5; maybe TRBD2 (6 bases). TRBJ2-7 explains the end of the DNA better; the J call may be wrong. The clonotype comes from a woman aged 60-70 years in good health. The sequencing sample was made of blood. The CDR3 spells CASSQDLKVRRDYEQYF. CDR3 bases: TGTGCCAGCAGCCAAGATCTTAAGGTCAGGAGGGACTACGAGCAGTACTTC.